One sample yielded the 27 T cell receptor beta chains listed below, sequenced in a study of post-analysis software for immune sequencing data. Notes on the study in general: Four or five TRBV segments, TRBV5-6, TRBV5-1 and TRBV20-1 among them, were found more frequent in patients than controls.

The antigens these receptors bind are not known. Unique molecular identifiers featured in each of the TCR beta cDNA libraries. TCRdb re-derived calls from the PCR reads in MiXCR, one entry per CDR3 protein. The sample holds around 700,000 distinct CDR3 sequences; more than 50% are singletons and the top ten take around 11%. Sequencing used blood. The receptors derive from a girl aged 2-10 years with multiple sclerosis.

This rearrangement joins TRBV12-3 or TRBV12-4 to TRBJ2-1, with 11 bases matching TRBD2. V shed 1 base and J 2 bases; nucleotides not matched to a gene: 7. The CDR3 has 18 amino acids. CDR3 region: CASSLGLAGGRTYNEQFF. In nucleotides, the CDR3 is TGTGCCAGCAGTTTAGGGCTAGCGGGGGGCCGGACCTACAATGAGCAGTTCTTC.

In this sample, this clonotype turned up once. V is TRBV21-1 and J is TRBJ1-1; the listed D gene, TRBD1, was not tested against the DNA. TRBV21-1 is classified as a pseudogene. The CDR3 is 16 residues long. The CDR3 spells CASSKNRTIMNTEAFF. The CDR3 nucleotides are TGTGCCAGCAGCAAAAACAGGACGATCATGAACACTGAAGCTTTCTTT.

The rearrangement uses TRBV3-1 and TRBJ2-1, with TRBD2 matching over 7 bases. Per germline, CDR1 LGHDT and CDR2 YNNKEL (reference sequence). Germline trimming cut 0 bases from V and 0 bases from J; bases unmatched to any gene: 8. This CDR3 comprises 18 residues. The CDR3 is CASSQDRLAELSYNEQFF. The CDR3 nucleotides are TGTGCCAGCAGCCAAGATCGCCTAGCGGAACTCTCCTACAATGAGCAGTTCTTC.

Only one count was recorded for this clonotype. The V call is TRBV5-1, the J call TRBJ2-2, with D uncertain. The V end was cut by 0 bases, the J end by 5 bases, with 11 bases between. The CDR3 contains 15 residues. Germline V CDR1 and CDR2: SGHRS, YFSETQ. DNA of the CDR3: TGCGCCAGCAGCTTGGACGGGCTTAAGACCGGGGAGCTGTTTTTT. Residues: CASSLDGLKTGELFF.

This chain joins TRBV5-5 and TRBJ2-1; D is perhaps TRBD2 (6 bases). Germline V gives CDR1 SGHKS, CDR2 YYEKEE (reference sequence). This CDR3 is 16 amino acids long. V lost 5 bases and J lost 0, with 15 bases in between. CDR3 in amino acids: CASRSERGSSYNEQFF. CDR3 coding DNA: TGTGCCAGCAGATCTGAACGGGGGAGCTCCTACAATGAGCAGTTCTTC. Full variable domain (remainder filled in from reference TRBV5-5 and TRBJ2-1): DAGVTQSPTHLIKTRGQQVTLRCSPISGHKSVSWYQQVLGQGPQFIFQYYEKEERGRGNFPDRFSARQFPNYSSELNVNALLLGDSALYLCASRSERGSSYNEQFFGPGTRLTVL.

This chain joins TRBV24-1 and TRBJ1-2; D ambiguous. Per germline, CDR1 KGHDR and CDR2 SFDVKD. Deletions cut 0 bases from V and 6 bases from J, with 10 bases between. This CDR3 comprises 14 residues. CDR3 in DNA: TGTGCCACCAGTGATTTGAATTCGGCCAATGGCTACACCTTC. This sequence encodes CATSDLNSANGYTF.

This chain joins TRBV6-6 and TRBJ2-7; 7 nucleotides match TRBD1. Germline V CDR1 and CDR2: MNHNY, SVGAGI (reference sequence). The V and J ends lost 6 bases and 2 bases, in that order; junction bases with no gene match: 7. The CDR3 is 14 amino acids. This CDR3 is CASRLDRVAYEQYF. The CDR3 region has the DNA TGTGCCAGCAGATTAGACAGGGTTGCCTACGAGCAGTACTTC.

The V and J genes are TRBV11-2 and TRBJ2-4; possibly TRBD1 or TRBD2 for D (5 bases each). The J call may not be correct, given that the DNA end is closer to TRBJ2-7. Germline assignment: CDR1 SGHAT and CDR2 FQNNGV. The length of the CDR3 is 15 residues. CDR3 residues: CASSLGSGTSYEQYF. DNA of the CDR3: TGTGCCAGCAGCTTAGGTTCAGGGACCTCCTACGAGCAGTACTTC.

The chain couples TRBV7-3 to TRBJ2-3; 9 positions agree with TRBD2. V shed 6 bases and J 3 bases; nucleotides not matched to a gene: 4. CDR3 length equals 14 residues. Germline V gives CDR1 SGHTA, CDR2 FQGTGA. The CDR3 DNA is TGTGCCAGCAGGGGACTAGCCTCGACAGATACGCAGTATTTT. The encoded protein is CASRGLASTDTQYF.

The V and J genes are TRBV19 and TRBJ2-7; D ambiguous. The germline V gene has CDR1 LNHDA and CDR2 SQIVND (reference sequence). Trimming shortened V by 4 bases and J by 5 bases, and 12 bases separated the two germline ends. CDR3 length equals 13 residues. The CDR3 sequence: CASSKWVRNEQYF. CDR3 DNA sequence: TGTGCCAGTAGTAAGTGGGTAAGGAACGAGCAGTACTTC. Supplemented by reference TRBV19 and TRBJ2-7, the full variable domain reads DGGITQSPKYLFRKEGQNVTLSCEQNLNHDAMYWYRQDPGQGLRLIYYSQIVNDFQKGDIAEGYSVSREKKESFPLTVTSAQKNPTAFYLCASSKWVRNEQYFGPGTRLTVT.

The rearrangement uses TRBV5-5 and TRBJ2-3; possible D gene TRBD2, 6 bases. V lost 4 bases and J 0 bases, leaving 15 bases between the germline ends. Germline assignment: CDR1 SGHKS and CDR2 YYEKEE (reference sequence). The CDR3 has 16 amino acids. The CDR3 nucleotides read TGTGCCAGCAGCAAACCGGGACTCCTTAGCACAGATACGCAGTATTTT. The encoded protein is CASSKPGLLSTDTQYF.

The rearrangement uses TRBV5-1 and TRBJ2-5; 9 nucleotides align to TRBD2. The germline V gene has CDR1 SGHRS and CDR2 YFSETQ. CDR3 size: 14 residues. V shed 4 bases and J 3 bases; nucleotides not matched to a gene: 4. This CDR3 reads CASSQSGRKETQYF. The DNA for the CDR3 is TGCGCCAGCAGCCAAAGCGGGAGGAAAGAGACCCAGTACTTC.

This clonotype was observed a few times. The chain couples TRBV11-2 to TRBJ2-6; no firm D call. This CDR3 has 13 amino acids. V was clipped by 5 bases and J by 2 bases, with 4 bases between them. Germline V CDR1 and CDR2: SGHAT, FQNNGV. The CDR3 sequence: CASSPPGANVLTF. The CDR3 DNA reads TGTGCCAGCAGCCCTCCTGGGGCCAACGTCCTGACTTTC.

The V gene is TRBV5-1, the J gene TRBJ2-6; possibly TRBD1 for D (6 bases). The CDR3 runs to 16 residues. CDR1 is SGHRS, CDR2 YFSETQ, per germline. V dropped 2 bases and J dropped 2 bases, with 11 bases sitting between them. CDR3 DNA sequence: TGCGCCAGCAGCTTTGGCCGGACAGCTGGGGCCAACGTCCTGACTTTC. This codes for CASSFGRTAGANVLTF.

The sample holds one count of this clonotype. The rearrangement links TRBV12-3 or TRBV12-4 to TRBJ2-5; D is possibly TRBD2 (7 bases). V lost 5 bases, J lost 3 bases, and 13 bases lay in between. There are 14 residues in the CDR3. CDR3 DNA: TGTGCCAGCAGTATACAGGGAGGGGAAGAGACCCAGTACTTC. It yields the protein CASSIQGGEETQYF.

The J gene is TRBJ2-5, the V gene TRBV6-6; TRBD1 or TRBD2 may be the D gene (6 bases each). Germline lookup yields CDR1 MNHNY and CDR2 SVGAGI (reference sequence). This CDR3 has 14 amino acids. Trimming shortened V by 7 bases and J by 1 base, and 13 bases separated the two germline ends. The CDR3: CASTKGGFQETQYF. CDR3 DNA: TGTGCCAGCACAAAGGGGGGTTTCCAAGAGACCCAGTACTTC.

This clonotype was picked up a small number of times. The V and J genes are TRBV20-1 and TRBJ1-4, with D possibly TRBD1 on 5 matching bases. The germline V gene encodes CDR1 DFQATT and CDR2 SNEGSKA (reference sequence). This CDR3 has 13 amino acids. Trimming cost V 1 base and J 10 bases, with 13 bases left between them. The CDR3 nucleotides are TGCAGTGCTAGAGGCACTCAGGGTCGAAAACTGTTTTTT. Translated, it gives CSARGTQGRKLFF.

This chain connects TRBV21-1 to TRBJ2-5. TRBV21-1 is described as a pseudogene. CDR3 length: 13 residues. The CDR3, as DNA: TGTGCCAGCAGCAAAGGCAGACAAGAGACCCAGTACTTC. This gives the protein CASSKGRQETQYF.

The CDR3 DNA reads TGCAGCACCCAGAGTCGGGGGGCCAACGTCCTGACTTTC. Its translation: CSTQSRGANVLTF. The rearrangement uses TRBV29-1 and TRBJ2-6; D gene uncertain. Germline CDR1 and CDR2: SQVTM and ANQGSEA. CDR3 length: 13 residues. V was trimmed by 8 bases and J by 4 bases, leaving 12 bases between them.

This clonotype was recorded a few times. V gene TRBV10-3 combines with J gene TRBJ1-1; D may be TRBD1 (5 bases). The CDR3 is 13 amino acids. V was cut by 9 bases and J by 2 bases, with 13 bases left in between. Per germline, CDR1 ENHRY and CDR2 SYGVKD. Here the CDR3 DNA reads TGTGCCATAGGGACGGGCGGTAACACTGAAGCTTTCTTT. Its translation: CAIGTGGNTEAFF.

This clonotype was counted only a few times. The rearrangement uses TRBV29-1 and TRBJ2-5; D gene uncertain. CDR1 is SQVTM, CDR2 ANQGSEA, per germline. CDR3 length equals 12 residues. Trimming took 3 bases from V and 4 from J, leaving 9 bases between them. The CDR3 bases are TGCAGCGTTGAGTATGCGCCAGAGACCCAGTACTTC. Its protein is CSVEYAPETQYF.

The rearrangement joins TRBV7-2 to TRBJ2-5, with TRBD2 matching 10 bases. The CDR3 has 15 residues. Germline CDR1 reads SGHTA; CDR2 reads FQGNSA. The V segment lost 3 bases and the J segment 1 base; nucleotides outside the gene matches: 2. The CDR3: CASSFGLAVQETQYF. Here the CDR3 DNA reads TGTGCCAGCAGCTTTGGACTAGCGGTCCAAGAGACCCAGTACTTC.

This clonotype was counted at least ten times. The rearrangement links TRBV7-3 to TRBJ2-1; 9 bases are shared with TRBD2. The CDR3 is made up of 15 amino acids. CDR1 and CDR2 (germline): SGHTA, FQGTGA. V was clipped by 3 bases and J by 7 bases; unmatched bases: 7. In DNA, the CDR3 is TGTGCCAGCAGCTTGGCGGGAGGGCCGGGTAATGAGCAGTTCTTC. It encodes CASSLAGGPGNEQFF. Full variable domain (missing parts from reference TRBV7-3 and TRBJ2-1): GAGVSQTPSNKVTEKGKYVELRCDPISGHTALYWYRQSLGQGPEFLIYFQGTGAADDSGLPNDRFFAVRPEGSVSTLKIQRTERGDSAVYLCASSLAGGPGNEQFFGPGTRLTVL.

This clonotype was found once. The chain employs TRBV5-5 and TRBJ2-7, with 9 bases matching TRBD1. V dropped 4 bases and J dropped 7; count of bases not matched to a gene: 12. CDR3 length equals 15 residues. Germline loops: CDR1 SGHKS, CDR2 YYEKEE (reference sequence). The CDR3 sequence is CASSLRTGALGEQYF. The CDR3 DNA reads TGTGCCAGCAGCCTACGGACAGGGGCCTTAGGGGAGCAGTACTTC. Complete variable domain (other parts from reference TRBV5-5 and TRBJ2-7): DAGVTQSPTHLIKTRGQQVTLRCSPISGHKSVSWYQQVLGQGPQFIFQYYEKEERGRGNFPDRFSARQFPNYSSELNVNALLLGDSALYLCASSLRTGALGEQYFGPGTRLTVT.

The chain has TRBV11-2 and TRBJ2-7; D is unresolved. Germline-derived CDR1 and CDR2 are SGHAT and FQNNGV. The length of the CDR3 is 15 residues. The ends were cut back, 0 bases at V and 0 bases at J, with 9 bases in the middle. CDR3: CASSLETYSSYEQYF. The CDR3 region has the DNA TGTGCCAGCAGCTTAGAGACATACTCCTCCTACGAGCAGTACTTC.

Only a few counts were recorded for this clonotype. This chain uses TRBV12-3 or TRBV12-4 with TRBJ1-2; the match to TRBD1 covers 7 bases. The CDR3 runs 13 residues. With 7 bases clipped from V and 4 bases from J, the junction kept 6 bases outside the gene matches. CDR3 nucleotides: TGTGCCAGCACCAACGACAGGGCCTATGGCTACACCTTC. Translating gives CASTNDRAYGYTF.

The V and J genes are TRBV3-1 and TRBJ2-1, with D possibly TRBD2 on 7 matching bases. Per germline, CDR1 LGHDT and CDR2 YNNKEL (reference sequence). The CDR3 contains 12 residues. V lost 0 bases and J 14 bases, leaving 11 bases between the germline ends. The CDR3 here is CASSQEGGPEFF. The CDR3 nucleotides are TGTGCCAGCAGCCAAGAGGGGGGGCCGGAGTTCTTC.